Listed here is a single T cell receptor beta chain. No antigen is known for it. This CDR3 has 14 residues. Unmatched junction bases numbered 7, after V lost 9 bases and J lost 2 bases. Germline CDR1 and CDR2: ENHRY and SYGVKD. This specimen belongs to a study of T cell responses to AZD1222 COVID-19 vaccine. Findings and caveats of the study: The number of AZD1222 recipients seropositive at baseline was only five to seven.

Some clones are missing from TCRdb's copy, which holds only in-frame ones; the method was immunoSEQ multiplex PCR. The repertoire holds approximately 120,000 clones, with 70% to 90% as singletons. The V and J genes are TRBV10-3 and TRBJ2-5; 9 bases agree with TRBD2. The TCR originated in an adult who received the AZD1222 COVID-19 vaccine. The sequences come from peripheral blood, collected 28 days after the second AZD1222 dose. CDR3 sequence (DNA): TGTGCCATGGCTAGCGGGACCGCGCAAGAGACCCAGTACTTC. The encoded protein is CAMASGTAQETQYF.